These 21 T cell receptor beta chains originate from one sample sequenced in a study of blood T cell repertoires in COVID-19. Profiling relied on immunoSEQ multiplex PCR, and the TCRdb table lists in-frame clones only, not all of them. The table records tens of thousands of clones, about 90% of them present only once. What was sequenced was peripheral blood. Every receptor here comes from an elderly woman with active or convalescent COVID-19.

This chain links TRBV18 with TRBJ1-2; 7 bases map to TRBD1. V dropped 4 bases and J dropped 8; count of bases not matched to a gene: 7. The CDR3 has 13 residues. The germline V gene encodes CDR1 KGHSH and CDR2 LQKENI. CDR3 sequence (DNA): TGTGCCAGCTCACTCACAGGGGACGGGGGCTACACCTTC. Protein sequence: CASSLTGDGGYTF.

The chain uses TRBV5-1 and TRBJ2-2; D possibly corresponds to TRBD1 (6 bases). The V and J ends lost 0 bases and 3 bases respectively, with 15 bases between them. The CDR3 is made up of 17 amino acids. Germline V lookup: CDR1 SGHRS, CDR2 YFSETQ. In DNA, the CDR3 is TGCGCCAGCAGCTTGGGACCCCTGGACAGCCACACCGGGGAGCTGTTTTTT. As protein: CASSLGPLDSHTGELFF.

J is TRBJ2-2 and V is TRBV2, with D possibly being TRBD1 (5 bases). Trimming left V 4 bases short and J 5 bases short, with 8 bases between. The CDR3 loop spans 13 amino acids. Germline loops: CDR1 SNHLY, CDR2 FYNNEI. CDR3 protein: CASSVSGTGELFF. DNA for the CDR3: TGTGCCAGCAGTGTTTCAGGGACCGGGGAGCTGTTTTTT.

The chain uses TRBV28 and TRBJ2-1, with 7 nucleotides matching TRBD1. V lost 6 bases and J lost 0; bases outside the gene matches: 8. The CDR3 covers 16 residues. Germline V lookup: CDR1 MDHEN, CDR2 SYDVKM. The CDR3 loop is CASRPTGLSSYNEQFF. For the CDR3, the DNA is TGTGCCAGCAGACCGACAGGGTTGAGCTCCTACAATGAGCAGTTCTTC.

This chain joins TRBV28 and TRBJ1-2; TRBD1 aligns across 7 bases. Germline V gene data show CDR1 as MDHEN and CDR2 as SYDVKM. V shed 4 bases, J shed 0 bases, and the junction held 20 bases outside the gene matches. The CDR3 is made up of 20 amino acids. CDR3 sequence (DNA): TGTGCCAGCAGTTCCTACCCAACTTGGGACAGCAAGAAAGCTAACTATGGCTACACCTTC. This translates into CASSSYPTWDSKKANYGYTF.

V is TRBV10-3 and J is TRBJ2-1; TRBD2 matches 8 bases. From germline, CDR1 is ENHRY and CDR2 SYGVKD. The CDR3 totals 15 residues. Losses at the gene ends were 5 bases for V and 6 bases for J; bases not matched to a gene: 9. In nucleotides, the CDR3 is TGTGCCATCAGTAATCAGGGAGCGGGAGTCAATGAGCAGTTCTTC. As protein: CAISNQGAGVNEQFF.

The rearrangement joins TRBV12-5 to TRBJ1-6; TRBD1 might be the D (6 bases). This CDR3 is 16 amino acids long. V was cut by 0 bases and J by 6 bases, with 12 bases left in between. Germline assignment: CDR1 LGHNT and CDR2 FRNRAP. This CDR3 reads CASGLVSGRGNSPLHF. The CDR3 nucleotides are TGTGCTAGTGGTTTGGTTTCCGGCAGGGGTAATTCACCCCTCCACTTT.

V and J are TRBV14 and TRBJ1-1, with a tentative D call TRBD1 (6 bases). Germline CDR1 SGHDN, CDR2 FVKESK. Trimming took off 0 bases at V and 4 bases at J, with 9 bases between the two ends. CDR3 length equals 14 residues. DNA for the CDR3: TGTGCCAGCAGCCAAGATAGAGGGGGCACTGAAGCTTTCTTT. It yields the protein CASSQDRGGTEAFF.

V gene TRBV2 combines with J gene TRBJ1-2, with 7 bases that match TRBD1. This CDR3 is built from 11 residues. From germline, CDR1 is SNHLY and CDR2 FYNNEI. V shed 8 bases, J shed 3 bases, and the junction held 0 bases outside the gene matches. The CDR3 protein is CASGTDYGYTF. The CDR3 nucleotides are TGTGCCAGCGGGACAGACTATGGCTACACCTTC.

This clone was observed a few times. DNA of the CDR3: TGTGCCAGCACTCTCGCCGACATCGTTGAGAAACTGTTTTTT. Translated, it gives CASTLADIVEKLFF. The chain employs TRBV2 and TRBJ1-4; D gene unclear. Germline V CDR1 and CDR2: SNHLY, FYNNEI. The V and J ends lost 7 bases and 11 bases respectively, with 20 bases between them. CDR3 size: 14 residues.

The chain employs TRBV3-1 (or the pseudogene TRBV3-2) and TRBJ2-1; D gene unclear. The germline CDR1 and CDR2 sequences are LGHDT and YNNKEL (reference sequence). Trimming pared 0 bases from V and 2 bases from J, leaving 11 bases between. The CDR3 runs to 16 residues. This CDR3 reads CASSQDIARTYNEQFF. DNA of the CDR3: TGTGCCAGCAGCCAAGATATTGCGAGGACCTACAATGAGCAGTTCTTC.

This clone was detected a few times. The chain carries TRBV10-1 and TRBJ2-1, with 16 nucleotides matching TRBD2. Germline V gene data show CDR1 as WNHNN and CDR2 as SYGVQD (reference sequence). V shed 7 bases, J shed 0 bases, and the junction held 6 bases outside the gene matches. The CDR3 extends over 18 amino acids. The CDR3 region has the DNA TGCGCCAGCAACGAGGGGACTAGCGGGAGGGTCTCCTACAATGAGCAGTTCTTC. It encodes CASNEGTSGRVSYNEQFF.

This chain connects TRBV12-3 or TRBV12-4 to TRBJ1-1; 11 bases agree with TRBD1. The V segment lost 6 bases and the J segment 4 bases; nucleotides outside the gene matches: 1. The CDR3 is made up of 13 amino acids. The CDR3 loop is CASRGQGVTEAFF. The CDR3 DNA reads TGTGCCAGCAGGGGACAGGGGGTCACTGAAGCTTTCTTT.

The V gene is TRBV19, the J gene TRBJ1-1; D not resolved. The V end was cut by 7 bases, the J end by 3 bases, with 12 bases between. The CDR3 has 13 residues. Looked up from germline, CDR1 is LNHDA and CDR2 is SQIVND (reference sequence). CDR3 amino acids: CASIGPGYTEAFF. The DNA for the CDR3 is TGTGCCAGTATCGGACCGGGGTACACTGAAGCTTTCTTT.

The CDR3 here is CASSQSTGLNTEAFF. DNA for the CDR3: TGTGCCAGCAGCCAATCGACAGGGTTGAACACTGAAGCTTTCTTT. The chain recombines TRBV4-2 with TRBJ1-1, with TRBD1 matching over 7 bases. CDR1 is LGHNA, CDR2 YNFKEQ, per germline. The CDR3 contains 15 residues. The V segment lost 2 bases and the J segment 0 bases; nucleotides outside the gene matches: 3.

The chain couples TRBV7-2 to TRBJ2-7; TRBD1 matches 9 bases. CDR1 is SGHTA, CDR2 FQGNSA, per germline. This CDR3 is built from 14 residues. V was pared by 5 bases and J by 4 bases, with 6 bases of the junction left unmatched. The CDR3 region has the DNA TGTGCCAGCAGCCCGGGACAGGGAGAATACGAGCAGTACTTC. It translates to CASSPGQGEYEQYF.

The V and J genes are TRBV28 and TRBJ2-7; D is unresolved. The CDR3 has 12 residues. CDR1 and CDR2 (germline): MDHEN, SYDVKM. With 6 bases removed from V and 3 bases from J, the gap between germline ends came to 9 bases. CDR3 sequence: CASSPLRYEQYF. In DNA form, the CDR3 reads TGTGCCAGCAGCCCTTTGCGCTACGAGCAGTACTTC.

CDR3 DNA sequence: TGTGCCAGCAGCGTAGCAGTGACAGGGTATGGCTACACCTTC. As protein: CASSVAVTGYGYTF. The chain links TRBV9 to TRBJ1-2, with 7 bases that match TRBD1. The J segment lost 5 bases and the V segment lost 0 bases, leaving 4 bases of the junction unmatched. The CDR3 spans 14 residues. Germline CDR1 and CDR2: SGDLS and YYNGEE.

This chain joins TRBV27 and TRBJ1-6, with D unclear. The CDR3 is 16 amino acids. Germline assignment: CDR1 MNHEY and CDR2 SMNVEV (reference sequence). V lost 0 bases and J 6 bases, leaving 12 bases between the germline ends. The CDR3 sequence: CASSLSPTTVNSPLHF. In nucleotides, the CDR3 is TGTGCCAGCAGTTTATCGCCGACAACAGTTAATTCACCCCTCCACTTT.

This chain links TRBV7-2 with TRBJ1-3; a weak D match, TRBD1 (6 bases). Trimming left V 1 base short and J 0 bases short, with 10 bases between. This CDR3 contains 16 residues. Germline CDR1 is SGHTA and CDR2 is FQGNSA. In DNA, the CDR3 is TGTGCCAGCAGCTTAGGACAGGTCCGCTCTGGAAACACCATATATTTT. Protein: CASSLGQVRSGNTIYF.

This clone occurred a few times. V is TRBV6-1 and J is TRBJ2-1; 8 bases line up with TRBD2. CDR3 size: 17 residues. CDR1 and CDR2 from the germline V gene are MNHNS and SASEGT. The trim removed 2 bases at V and 1 base at J, leaving 7 bases unmatched. CDR3 in amino acids: CASSEIGLAASYNEQFF. In DNA, the CDR3 is TGTGCCAGCAGTGAAATAGGACTAGCCGCTTCCTACAATGAGCAGTTCTTC.